This T cell receptor beta chain was documented in a study of blood T cell repertoires in COVID-19. Clones were sequenced by immunoSEQ multiplex PCR, and TCRdb holds only the in-frame ones, with some missing. The sample has approximately 50,000 clones, roughly 87% seen once; the top ten hold 5.5% to 7.5%. The V gene end was trimmed by 2 bases and the J gene end by 6 bases; junction bases not matched to a gene: 7. CDR1 and CDR2 (germline): MNHEY, SVGAGI. CDR3 size: 15 residues. The chain has TRBV6-5 and TRBJ2-3; 8 positions agree with TRBD2. The sequence was collected from a man in his fifties or sixties with active COVID-19. Sequenced input: peripheral blood. The CDR3 nucleotides read TGTGCCAGCAGTTACGCGGCCCGGGAGGGGGATACGCAGTATTTT. It is translated as CASSYAAREGDTQYF.